This T cell receptor (beta chain) was captured by sequencing in a study of control samples from healthy donors and cancer patients. In germline, CDR1 is SGHNT, CDR2 YENEEA. Trimming left V 5 bases short and J 3 bases short, with 9 bases between. This CDR3 spans 13 amino acids. Clones were read by immunoSEQ multiplex PCR, and TCRdb kept only the in-frame ones, dropping some. The sample has approximately 150,000 clones; roughly 95% are singletons. Source material: blood. This sequence joins TRBV11-3 and TRBJ2-3; D is uncertain. This TCR came from a woman aged 30 to 39 in good health. The CDR3 DNA is TGTGCCAGCAGCCCCCGACCTACAGATACGCAGTATTTT. Translating it yields CASSPRPTDTQYF.